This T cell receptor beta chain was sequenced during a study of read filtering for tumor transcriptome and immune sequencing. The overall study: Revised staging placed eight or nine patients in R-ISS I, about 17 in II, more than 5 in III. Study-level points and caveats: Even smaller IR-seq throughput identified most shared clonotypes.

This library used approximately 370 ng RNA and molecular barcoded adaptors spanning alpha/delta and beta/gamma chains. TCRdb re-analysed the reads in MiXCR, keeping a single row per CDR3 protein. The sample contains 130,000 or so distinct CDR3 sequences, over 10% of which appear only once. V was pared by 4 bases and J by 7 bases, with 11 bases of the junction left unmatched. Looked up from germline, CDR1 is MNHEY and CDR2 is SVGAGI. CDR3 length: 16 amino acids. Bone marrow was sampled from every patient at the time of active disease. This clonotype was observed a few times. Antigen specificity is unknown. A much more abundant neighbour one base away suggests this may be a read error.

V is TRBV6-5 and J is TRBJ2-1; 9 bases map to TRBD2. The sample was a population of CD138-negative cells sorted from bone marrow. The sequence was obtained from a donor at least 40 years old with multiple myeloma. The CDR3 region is CASSFNMLAGENEQFF. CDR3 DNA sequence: TGTGCCAGCAGTTTTAATATGTTAGCGGGAGAGAATGAGCAGTTCTTC.